This TCR beta chain was sequenced during a study of blood T cell repertoires in COVID-19. Here immunoSEQ multiplex PCR was the method, and the copy in TCRdb shows in-frame clones only, minus some. Of 200,000 to 250,000 clones in the sample, 60% to 85% were seen once. The germline CDR1 and CDR2 sequences are MNHNY and SVGAGI (reference sequence). The CDR3 spans 15 residues. The V segment lost 5 bases and the J segment 4 bases; nucleotides outside the gene matches: 10. Material: peripheral blood. V and J are TRBV6-6 and TRBJ1-2, with TRBD1 matching over 7 bases. This receptor was obtained from an older woman with acute or convalescent COVID-19. This CDR3 reads CASSPYRDRSYGYTF. CDR3 sequence (DNA): TGTGCCAGCAGTCCCTACCGGGACAGATCCTATGGCTACACCTTC.